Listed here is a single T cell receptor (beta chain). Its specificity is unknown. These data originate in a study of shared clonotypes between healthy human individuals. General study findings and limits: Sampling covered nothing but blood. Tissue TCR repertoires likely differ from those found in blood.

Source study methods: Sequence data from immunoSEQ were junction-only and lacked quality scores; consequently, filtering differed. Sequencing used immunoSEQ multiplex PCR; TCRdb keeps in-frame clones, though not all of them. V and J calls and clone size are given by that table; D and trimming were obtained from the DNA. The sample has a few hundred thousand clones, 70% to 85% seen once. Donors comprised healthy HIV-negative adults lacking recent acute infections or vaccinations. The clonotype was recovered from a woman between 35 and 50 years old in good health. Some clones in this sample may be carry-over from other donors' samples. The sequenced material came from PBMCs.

The CDR3 protein is CSVGVRDRVSEQYF. The CDR3 DNA sequence: TGCAGCGTTGGGGTCCGGGACAGGGTTTCCGAGCAGTACTTC. The chain carries TRBV29-1 and TRBJ2-7; 9 bases fit TRBD1. The germline CDR1 and CDR2 sequences are SQVTM and ANQGSEA. The length of the CDR3 is 14 residues. V dropped 4 bases and J dropped 6; count of bases not matched to a gene: 10.